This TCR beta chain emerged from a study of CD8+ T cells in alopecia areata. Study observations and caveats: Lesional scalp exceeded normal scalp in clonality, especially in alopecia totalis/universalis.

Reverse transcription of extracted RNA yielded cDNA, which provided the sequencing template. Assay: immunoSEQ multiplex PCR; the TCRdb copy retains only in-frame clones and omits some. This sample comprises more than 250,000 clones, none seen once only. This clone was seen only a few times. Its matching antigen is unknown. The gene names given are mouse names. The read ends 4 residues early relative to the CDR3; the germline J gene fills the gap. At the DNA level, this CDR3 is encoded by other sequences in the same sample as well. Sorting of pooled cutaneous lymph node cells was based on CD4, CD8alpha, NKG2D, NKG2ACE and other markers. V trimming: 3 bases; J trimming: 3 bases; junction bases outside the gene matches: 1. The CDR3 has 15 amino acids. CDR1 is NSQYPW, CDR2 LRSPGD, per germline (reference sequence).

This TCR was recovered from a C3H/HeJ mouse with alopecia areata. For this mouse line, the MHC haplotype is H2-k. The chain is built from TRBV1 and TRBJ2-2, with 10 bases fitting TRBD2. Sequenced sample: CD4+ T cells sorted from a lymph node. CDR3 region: CTCSAGTGDTGQLYF. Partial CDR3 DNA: TGCACCTGCAGTGCCGGGACTGGGGACACCGGG.